The 3 T cell receptor beta chains given below trace back to one sample, sequenced in a study of T cells in Graves' hyperthyroidism and ophthalmopathy. Amplification yielded TCR beta CDR3 regions, with RNA transcripts as the source. When the TCR CDR3 underwent first-round RT-PCR, the HTBI primer set was used. TCRdb itself ran the multiplex PCR reads through MiXCR, one entry per CDR3 protein. The data show about 690,000 distinct CDR3 sequences, 17% seen once. The material sequenced was blood. The receptors stem from a man aged 50 or older with Graves' hyperthyroidism.

This clonotype was observed at least ten times. V usage is TRBV7-2 and J usage is TRBJ2-7, with TRBD2 identical over 11 bases. The ends lost 4 bases at V and 4 bases at J; junction bases unmatched: 3. There are 14 residues in the CDR3. Germline lookup yields CDR1 SGHTA and CDR2 FQGNSA. The CDR3, as DNA: TGTGCCAGCAGCTCCCGACTAGCGGGGTACGAGCAGTACTTC. Protein: CASSSRLAGYEQYF. Variable domain in full (rest from reference TRBV7-2 and TRBJ2-7): GAGVSQSPSNKVTEKGKDVELRCDPISGHTALYWYRQSLGQGLEFLIYFQGNSAPDKSGLPSDRFSAERTGGSVSTLTIQRTQQEDSAVYLCASSSRLAGYEQYFGPGTRLTVT.

The chain links TRBV6-2 or TRBV6-3 to TRBJ2-5; possible D gene TRBD2, 6 bases. Germline assignment: CDR1 MNHEY and CDR2 SVGEGT. The CDR3 runs 14 residues. Trimming took 4 bases from V and 1 from J, leaving 10 bases between them. In nucleotides, the CDR3 is TGTGCCAGCAGTTCGGGGGAGGCCCAAGAGACCCAGTACTTC. This encodes CASSSGEAQETQYF.

The CDR3 loop reads CASTPGWGQESYEQYF. As DNA, the CDR3 is TGTGCCAGCACCCCAGGCTGGGGACAGGAGAGCTACGAGCAGTACTTC. The chain links TRBV27 to TRBJ2-7; TRBD1 aligns across 8 bases. This CDR3 region has 16 residues. The germline V gene encodes CDR1 MNHEY and CDR2 SMNVEV (reference sequence). V shed 7 bases and J 3 bases; nucleotides not matched to a gene: 14.